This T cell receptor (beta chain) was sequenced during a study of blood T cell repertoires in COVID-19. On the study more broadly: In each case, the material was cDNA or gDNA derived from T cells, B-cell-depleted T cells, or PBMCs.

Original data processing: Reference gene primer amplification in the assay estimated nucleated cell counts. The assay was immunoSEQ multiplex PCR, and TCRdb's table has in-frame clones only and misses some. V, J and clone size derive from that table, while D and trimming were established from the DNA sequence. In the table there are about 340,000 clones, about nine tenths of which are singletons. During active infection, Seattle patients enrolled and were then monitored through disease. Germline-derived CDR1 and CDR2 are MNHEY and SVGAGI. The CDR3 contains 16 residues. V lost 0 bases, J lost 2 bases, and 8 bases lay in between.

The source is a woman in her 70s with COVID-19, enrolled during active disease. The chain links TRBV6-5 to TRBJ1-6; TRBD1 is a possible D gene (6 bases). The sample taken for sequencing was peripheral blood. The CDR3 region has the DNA TGTGCCAGCAGTTACTCCGCAGGGGCCTATAATTCACCCCTCCACTTT. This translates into CASSYSAGAYNSPLHF.